One and the same sample provided the 2 T cell receptor beta chains below, sequenced in a study of T cells in localized non-small cell lung cancer. Here immunoSEQ multiplex PCR was the method, and the copy in TCRdb shows in-frame clones only, minus some. The repertoire holds about 13,000 clones, with roughly 27% as singletons. This specimen consisted of lung tumor tissue, obtained before any cancer treatment. The receptors were sampled from a female donor at least 60 years old with stage I lung adenocarcinoma.

In this sample, this clone turned up a few times. The genes are TRBV30 and TRBJ1-5, with a weak D call TRBD1 (5 bases). V gave up 5 bases and J gave up 1 base, with 15 bases separating them. The CDR3 totals 15 residues. Germline CDR1 and CDR2: GTSNPN and SVGIG (reference sequence). CDR3 in DNA: TGTGCCTGGGATAGGGGTCCGGTCAGCAATCAGCCCCAGCATTTT. It encodes CAWDRGPVSNQPQHF.

This clone was recorded a few times. The chain combines TRBV23-1 with TRBJ2-2, with D perhaps matching TRBD2 (6 bases). TRBV23-1 is an ORF, and what it does is uncertain. This CDR3 is 17 amino acids long. Deletions cut 6 bases from V and 0 bases from J, with 17 bases between. The CDR3 protein is CASSQMTGTSNTGELFF. CDR3 DNA: TGCGCCAGCAGCCAAATGACCGGGACTTCGAACACCGGGGAGCTGTTTTTT.